This T cell receptor beta chain was documented in a study of sequential checkpoint blockade in melanoma. Treatment given: randomized to nivolumab then ipilimumab (arm A) or the reverse (arm B). Sequenced by immunoSEQ multiplex PCR; TCRdb stores in-frame clones only, minus some. The sample lists approximately 5,200 clones; about 80% were seen once. Looked up from germline, CDR1 is SGHNT and CDR2 is YENEEA. The CDR3 runs 16 residues. Trimming took 0 bases from V and 9 from J; bases not matched to a gene: 8. The specimen was CD8+ T cells sorted from blood (inferred from file names), collected from a patient given nivolumab and ipilimumab in sequence. The origin of this receptor is a human donor with melanoma. The chain employs TRBV11-3 and TRBJ2-1, with 10 positions matching TRBD2. The CDR3 protein is CASSLDGTSANFEQFF. CDR3 DNA sequence: TGTGCCAGCAGCTTAGATGGGACTAGCGCAAACTTTGAGCAGTTCTTC.